The rows below give T cell receptor beta chains drawn from one sample of a study of blood T cell dynamics during melanoma immunotherapy. Assay: immunoSEQ multiplex PCR; the TCRdb copy retains only in-frame clones and omits some. The sample has 10,000 to 12,000 clones, roughly 84% seen once. The sequencing used blood, collected from a patient treated with checkpoint blockade. The receptor source for this set is a human donor with melanoma. Each CDR3 is given with its conserved first and last residue. The order of the fields is J gene, CDR3 length, V gene, CDR3 protein.

J gene: TRBJ2-1; CDR3 length: 13; V gene: TRBV27; CDR3 protein: CASSLASSNEQFF
J gene: TRBJ2-7; CDR3 length: 13; V gene: TRBV2; CDR3 protein: CASIPDLSYEQYF
J gene: TRBJ2-3; CDR3 length: 14; V gene: TRBV5-1; CDR3 protein: CASSPNPSTDTQYF
J gene: TRBJ2-3; CDR3 length: 18; V gene: TRBV4-1; CDR3 protein: CASSQRSSGGGGTDTQYF
J gene: TRBJ2-5; CDR3 length: 13; V gene: TRBV5-1; CDR3 protein: CASSSGPQETQYF
J gene: TRBJ1-2; CDR3 length: 13; V gene: TRBV19; CDR3 protein: CASSIMGREGYTF
J gene: TRBJ2-1; CDR3 length: 13; V gene: TRBV7-9; CDR3 protein: CASTGTGFNEQFF
J gene: TRBJ1-1; CDR3 length: 14; V gene: TRBV14; CDR3 protein: CASSQAGMNTEAFF
J gene: TRBJ2-7; CDR3 length: 14; V gene: TRBV19; CDR3 protein: CASSPGRGLYEQYF
J gene: TRBJ1-5; CDR3 length: 14; V gene: TRBV11-3; CDR3 protein: CASSEAKSNQPQHF
J gene: TRBJ2-7; CDR3 length: 16; V gene: TRBV11-2; CDR3 protein: CASSLNIQAARIEQYF
J gene: TRBJ2-7; CDR3 length: 12; V gene: TRBV10-3; CDR3 protein: CAIGTGLYEQYF
J gene: TRBJ2-5; CDR3 length: 16; V gene: TRBV7-6; CDR3 protein: CASSLGSSGGQETQYF
J gene: TRBJ2-1; CDR3 length: 15; V gene: TRBV7-3; CDR3 protein: CASSPQGGAYNEQFF
J gene: TRBJ2-2; CDR3 length: 14; V gene: TRBV11-2; CDR3 protein: CASSSLLDTGELFF
J gene: TRBJ2-7; CDR3 length: 15; V gene: TRBV7-2; CDR3 protein: CASSLSGGNSYEQYF
J gene: TRBJ1-2; CDR3 length: 16; V gene: TRBV9; CDR3 protein: CASSEDRDFGHYGYTF
J gene: TRBJ1-2; CDR3 length: 13; V gene: TRBV6-5; CDR3 protein: CASSLGQGNGYTF